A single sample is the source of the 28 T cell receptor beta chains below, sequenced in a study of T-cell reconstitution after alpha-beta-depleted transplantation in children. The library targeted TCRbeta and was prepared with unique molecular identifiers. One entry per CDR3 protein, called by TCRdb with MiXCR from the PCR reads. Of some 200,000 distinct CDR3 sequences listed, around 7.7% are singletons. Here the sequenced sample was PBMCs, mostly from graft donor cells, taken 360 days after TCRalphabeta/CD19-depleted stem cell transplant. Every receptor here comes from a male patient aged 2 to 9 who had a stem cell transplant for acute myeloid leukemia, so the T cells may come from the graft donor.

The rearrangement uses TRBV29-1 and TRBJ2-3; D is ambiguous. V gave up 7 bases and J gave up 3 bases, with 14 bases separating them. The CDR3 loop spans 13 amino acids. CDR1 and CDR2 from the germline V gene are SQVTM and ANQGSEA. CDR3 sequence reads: CSAVRVGTDTQYF. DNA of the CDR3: TGCAGCGCCGTCCGAGTGGGGACAGATACGCAGTATTTT.

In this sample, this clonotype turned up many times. The CDR3 spells CASSFDRVVDTQYF. DNA for the CDR3: TGCGCCAGCAGCTTCGACAGGGTTGTGGATACGCAGTATTTT. V is TRBV5-1 and J is TRBJ2-3; 7 positions match TRBD1. With 2 bases clipped from V and 6 bases from J, the junction kept 6 bases outside the gene matches. In germline, CDR1 is SGHRS, CDR2 YFSETQ. The CDR3 has 14 residues.

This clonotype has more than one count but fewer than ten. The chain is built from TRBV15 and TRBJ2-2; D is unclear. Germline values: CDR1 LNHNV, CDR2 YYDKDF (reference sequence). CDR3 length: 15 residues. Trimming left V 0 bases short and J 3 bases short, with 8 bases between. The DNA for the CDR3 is TGTGCCACCAGCAGAGACCCGGGCCACACCGGGGAGCTGTTTTTT. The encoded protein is CATSRDPGHTGELFF.

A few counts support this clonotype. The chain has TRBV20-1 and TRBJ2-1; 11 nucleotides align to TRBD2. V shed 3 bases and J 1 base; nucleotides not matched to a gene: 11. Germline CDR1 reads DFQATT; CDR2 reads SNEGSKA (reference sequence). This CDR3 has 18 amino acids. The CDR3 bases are TGCAGTGCTAGCCGCACCGGGACTAGCGGACCTTCCTACAATGAGCAGTTCTTC. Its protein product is CSASRTGTSGPSYNEQFF.

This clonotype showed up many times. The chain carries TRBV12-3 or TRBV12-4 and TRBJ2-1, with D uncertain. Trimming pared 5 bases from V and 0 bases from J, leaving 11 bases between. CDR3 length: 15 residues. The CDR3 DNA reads TGTGCCAGCAGTCCAACTCCGAGCTCCTACAATGAGCAGTTCTTC. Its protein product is CASSPTPSSYNEQFF.

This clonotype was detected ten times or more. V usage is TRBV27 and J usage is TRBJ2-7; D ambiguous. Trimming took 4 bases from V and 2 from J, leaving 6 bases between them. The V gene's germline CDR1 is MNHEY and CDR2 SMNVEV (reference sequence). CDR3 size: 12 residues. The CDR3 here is CASSSSTYEQYF. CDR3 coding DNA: TGTGCCAGCAGTTCTTCCACCTACGAGCAGTACTTC.

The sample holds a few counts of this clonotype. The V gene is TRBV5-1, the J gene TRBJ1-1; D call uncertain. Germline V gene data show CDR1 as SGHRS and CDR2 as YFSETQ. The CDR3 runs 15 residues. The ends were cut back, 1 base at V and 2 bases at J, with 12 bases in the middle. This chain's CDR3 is CASSLSYGVNTEAFF. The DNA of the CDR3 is TGCGCCAGCAGCTTGTCGTATGGGGTAAACACTGAAGCTTTCTTT.

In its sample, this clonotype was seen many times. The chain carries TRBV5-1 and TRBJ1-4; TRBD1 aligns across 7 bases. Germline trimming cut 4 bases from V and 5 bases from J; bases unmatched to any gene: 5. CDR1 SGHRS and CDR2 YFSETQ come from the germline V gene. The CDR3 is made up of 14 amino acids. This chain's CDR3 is CASSPGTANEKLFF. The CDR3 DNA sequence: TGCGCCAGCAGCCCCGGGACAGCGAATGAAAAACTGTTTTTT.

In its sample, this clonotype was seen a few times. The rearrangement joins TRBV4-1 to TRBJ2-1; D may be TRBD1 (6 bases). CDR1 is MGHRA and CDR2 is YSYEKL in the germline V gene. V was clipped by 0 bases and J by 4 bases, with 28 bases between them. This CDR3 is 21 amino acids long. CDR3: CASSQEFGGGNGPRGYNEQFF. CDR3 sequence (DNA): TGCGCCAGCAGCCAAGAATTTGGGGGCGGAAATGGACCACGAGGATACAATGAGCAGTTCTTC.

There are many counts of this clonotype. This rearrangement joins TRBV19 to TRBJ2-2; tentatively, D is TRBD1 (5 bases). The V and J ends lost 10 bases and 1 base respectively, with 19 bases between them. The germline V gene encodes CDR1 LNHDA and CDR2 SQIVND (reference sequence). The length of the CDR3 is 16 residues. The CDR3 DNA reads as TGTGCCACCTCGTCCGTCAGGGAACGGAACACCGGGGAGCTGTTTTTT. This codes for CATSSVRERNTGELFF.

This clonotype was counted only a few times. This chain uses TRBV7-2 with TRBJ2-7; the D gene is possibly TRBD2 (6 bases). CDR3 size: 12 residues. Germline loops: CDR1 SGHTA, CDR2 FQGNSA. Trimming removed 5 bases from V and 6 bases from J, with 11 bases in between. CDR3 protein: CASSPLEGEQYF. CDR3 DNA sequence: TGTGCCAGCAGCCCGTTGGAGGGCGAGCAGTACTTC.

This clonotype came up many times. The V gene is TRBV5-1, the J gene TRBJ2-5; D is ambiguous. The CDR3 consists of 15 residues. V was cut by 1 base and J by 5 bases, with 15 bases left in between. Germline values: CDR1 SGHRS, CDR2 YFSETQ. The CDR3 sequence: CASSLMELKGETQYF. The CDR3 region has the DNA TGCGCCAGCAGCTTGATGGAATTGAAAGGGGAGACCCAGTACTTC.

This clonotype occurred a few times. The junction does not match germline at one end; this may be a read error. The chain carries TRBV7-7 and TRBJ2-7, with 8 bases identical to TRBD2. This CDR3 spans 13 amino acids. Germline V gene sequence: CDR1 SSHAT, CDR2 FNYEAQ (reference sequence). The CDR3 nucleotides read TGTGCTAGCAGCTCTAAGACTAAACGGGAGGGCCACTTC. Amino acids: CASSSKTKREGHF.

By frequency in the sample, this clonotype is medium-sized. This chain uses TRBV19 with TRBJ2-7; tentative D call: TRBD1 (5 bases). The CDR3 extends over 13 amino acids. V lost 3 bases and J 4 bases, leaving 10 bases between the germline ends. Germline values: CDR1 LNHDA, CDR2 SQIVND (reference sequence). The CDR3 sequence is CASSIWGGYEQYF. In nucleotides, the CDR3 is TGTGCCAGTAGTATTTGGGGCGGATACGAGCAGTACTTC.

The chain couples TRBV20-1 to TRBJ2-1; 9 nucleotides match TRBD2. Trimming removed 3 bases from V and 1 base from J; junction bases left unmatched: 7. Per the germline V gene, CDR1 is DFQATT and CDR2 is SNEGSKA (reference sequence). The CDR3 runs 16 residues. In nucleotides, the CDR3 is TGCAGTGCTAGGGCTAGCGGGATTCGTTCCTACAATGAGCAGTTCTTC. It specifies CSARASGIRSYNEQFF.

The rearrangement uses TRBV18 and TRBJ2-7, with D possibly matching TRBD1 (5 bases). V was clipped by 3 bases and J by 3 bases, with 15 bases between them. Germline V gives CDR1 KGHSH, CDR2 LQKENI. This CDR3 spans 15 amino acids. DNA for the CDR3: TGTGCCAGCTCACCGCAGGGAATTTTAGGCTACGAGCAGTACGTC. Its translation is CASSPQGILGYEQYV.

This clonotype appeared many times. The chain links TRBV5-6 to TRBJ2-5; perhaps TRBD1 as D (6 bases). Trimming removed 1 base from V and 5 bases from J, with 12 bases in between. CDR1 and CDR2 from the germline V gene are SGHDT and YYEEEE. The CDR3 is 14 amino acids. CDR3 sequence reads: CASSLPQGMETQYF. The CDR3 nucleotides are TGTGCCAGCAGCTTGCCACAGGGAATGGAGACCCAGTACTTC. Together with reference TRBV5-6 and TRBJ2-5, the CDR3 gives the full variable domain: DAGVTQSPTHLIKTRGQQVTLRCSPKSGHDTVSWYQQALGQGPQFIFQYYEEEERQRGNFPDRFSGHQFPNYSSELNVNALLLGDSALYLCASSLPQGMETQYFGPGTRLLVL.

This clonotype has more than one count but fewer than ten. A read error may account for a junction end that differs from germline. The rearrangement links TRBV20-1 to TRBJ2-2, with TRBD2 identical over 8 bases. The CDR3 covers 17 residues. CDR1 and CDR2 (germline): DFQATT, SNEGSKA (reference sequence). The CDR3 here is CCASPRSGRGITGELFF. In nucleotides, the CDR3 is TGCTGTGCTAGCCCCAGGAGCGGGAGAGGTATTACCGGGGAGCTGTTTTTT.

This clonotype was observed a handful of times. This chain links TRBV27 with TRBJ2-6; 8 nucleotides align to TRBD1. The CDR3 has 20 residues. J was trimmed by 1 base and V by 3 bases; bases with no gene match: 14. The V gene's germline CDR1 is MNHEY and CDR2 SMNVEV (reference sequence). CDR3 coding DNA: TGTGCCAGCAGTTTCGGGGGTTCCAGGGGGCGATGGTCTGGGGCCAACGTCCTGACTTTC. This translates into CASSFGGSRGRWSGANVLTF.

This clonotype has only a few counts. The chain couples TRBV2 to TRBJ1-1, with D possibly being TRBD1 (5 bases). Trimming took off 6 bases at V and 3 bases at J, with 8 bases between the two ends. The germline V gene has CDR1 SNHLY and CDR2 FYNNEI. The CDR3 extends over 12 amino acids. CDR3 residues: CASSRVYTEAFF. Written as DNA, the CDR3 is TGTGCCAGCAGCAGGGTCTACACTGAAGCTTTCTTT.

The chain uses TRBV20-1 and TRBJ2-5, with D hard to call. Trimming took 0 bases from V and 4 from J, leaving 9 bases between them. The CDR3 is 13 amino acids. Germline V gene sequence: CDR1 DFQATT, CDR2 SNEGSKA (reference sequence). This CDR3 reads CSARDWLGETQYF. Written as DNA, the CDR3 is TGCAGTGCTAGAGATTGGTTGGGAGAGACCCAGTACTTC.

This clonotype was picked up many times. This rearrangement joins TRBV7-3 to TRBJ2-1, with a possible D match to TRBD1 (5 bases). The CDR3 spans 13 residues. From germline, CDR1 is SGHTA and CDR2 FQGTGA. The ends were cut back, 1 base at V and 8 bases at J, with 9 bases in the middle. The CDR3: CASSLIPRDEQFF. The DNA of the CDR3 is TGTGCCAGCAGCTTAATCCCCAGGGATGAGCAGTTCTTC. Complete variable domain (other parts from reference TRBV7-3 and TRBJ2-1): GAGVSQTPSNKVTEKGKYVELRCDPISGHTALYWYRQSLGQGPEFLIYFQGTGAADDSGLPNDRFFAVRPEGSVSTLKIQRTERGDSAVYLCASSLIPRDEQFFGPGTRLTVL.

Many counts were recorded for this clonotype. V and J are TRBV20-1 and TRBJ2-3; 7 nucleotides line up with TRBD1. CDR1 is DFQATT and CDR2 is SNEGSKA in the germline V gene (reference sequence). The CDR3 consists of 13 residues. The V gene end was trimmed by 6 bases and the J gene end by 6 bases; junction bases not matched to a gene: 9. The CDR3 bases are TGCAGTGCGTTCCGACAGGGAGCGGATACGCAGTATTTT. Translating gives CSAFRQGADTQYF.

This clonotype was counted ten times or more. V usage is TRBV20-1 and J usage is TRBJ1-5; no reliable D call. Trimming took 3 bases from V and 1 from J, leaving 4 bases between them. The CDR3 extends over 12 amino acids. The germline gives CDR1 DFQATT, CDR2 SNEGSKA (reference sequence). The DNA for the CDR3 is TGCAGTGCTAGTCAGAGCAATCAGCCCCAGCATTTT. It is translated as CSASQSNQPQHF.

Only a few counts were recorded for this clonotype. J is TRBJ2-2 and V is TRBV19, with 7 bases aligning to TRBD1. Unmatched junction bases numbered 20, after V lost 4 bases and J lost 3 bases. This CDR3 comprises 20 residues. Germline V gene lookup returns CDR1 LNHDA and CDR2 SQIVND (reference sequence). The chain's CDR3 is CASSTLGTTGPFLDTGELFF. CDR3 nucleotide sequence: TGTGCCAGTAGTACGCTGGGTACGACAGGGCCATTTTTGGACACCGGGGAGCTGTTTTTT.

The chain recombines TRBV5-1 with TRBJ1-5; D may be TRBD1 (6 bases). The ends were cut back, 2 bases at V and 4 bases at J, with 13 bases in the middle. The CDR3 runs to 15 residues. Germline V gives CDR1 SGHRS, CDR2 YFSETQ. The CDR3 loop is CASSLGGLPNQPQHF. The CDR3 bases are TGCGCCAGCAGCTTAGGGGGGCTCCCTAATCAGCCCCAGCATTTT.

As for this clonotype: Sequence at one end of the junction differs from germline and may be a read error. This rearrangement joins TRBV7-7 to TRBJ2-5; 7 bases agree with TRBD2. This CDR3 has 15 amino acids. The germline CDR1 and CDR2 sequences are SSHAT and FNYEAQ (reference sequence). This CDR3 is CASSLGLTSEETQYF. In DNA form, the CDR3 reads TGTGCTAGCAGCTTAGGACTAACTAGCGAAGAGACCCAGTACTTC.

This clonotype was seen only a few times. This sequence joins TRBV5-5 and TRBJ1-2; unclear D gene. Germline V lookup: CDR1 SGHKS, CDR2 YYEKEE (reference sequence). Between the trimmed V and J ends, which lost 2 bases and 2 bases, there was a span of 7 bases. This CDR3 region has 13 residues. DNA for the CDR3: TGTGCCAGCAGCTTCTTACAGAACTATGGCTACACCTTC. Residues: CASSFLQNYGYTF.